This T cell receptor beta chain was documented in a study of shared clonotypes between healthy human individuals. On the study more broadly: Three plates were used per donor for CD4 naive, three for CD4 memory, two for CD8 naive and one for CD8 memory.

This clone was counted a single time. Evenly divided among several immunoSEQ plates was the genomic DNA of each subset. The authors loaded roughly 180 ng DNA, around 30,000 T cell genomes, into sorted-subset replicate PCRs. The assay was immunoSEQ multiplex PCR, and TCRdb's table has in-frame clones only and misses some. The profile shows hundreds of thousands of clones, 60% to 75% of them singletons. Donation came from healthy HIV-negative adults that had no recent acute infections or vaccinations. CDR1 SGHVS and CDR2 FNYEAQ come from the germline V gene. V was trimmed by 0 bases and J by 5 bases, leaving 17 bases between them. The CDR3 contains 17 residues.

The sequencing input was memory CD4+ T cells sorted from blood. As for subset: CD45RA-negative fraction. The chain combines TRBV7-6 with TRBJ2-4; D uncertain. This sequence originates from a woman aged 25 to 39 in good health. The CDR3 is CASSLALFGPAENIQYF. CDR3 in DNA: TGTGCCAGCAGCTTAGCGCTTTTCGGACCCGCCGAAAACATTCAGTACTTC.